The clone carrying this T cell receptor beta chain was picked up a small number of times. Its antigen is unidentified. This record comes from a study of cytomegalovirus exposure and HLA in healthy donors. It was with 60 Vbeta and 13 Jbeta primers that the PCR ran. This table comes from immunoSEQ multiplex PCR, and its TCRdb copy is limited to in-frame clones, with some not included. The sample consists of 85,000 to 130,000 clones, roughly 84% of them appearing once. The V and J ends lost 5 bases and 8 bases, in that order; junction bases with no gene match: 7. This CDR3 has 15 residues. CDR1 and CDR2 from the germline V gene are MRHNA and SNTAGT. Overall study results and limits: Clonal expansion was found to be greater in HLA-associated TCR beta chains than in equally common others in a later analysis. Near-uniform donor sequencing depth was presumed by presence/absence analyses. Later genetic work tied a missense DCLRE1C variant to beta-chain V and J trimming. Many donors carried some public TCRs, although rarity characterized most TCR sequences.

The chain couples TRBV6-4 to TRBJ2-1; 12 nucleotides line up with TRBD2. This TCR was sampled from a woman under 30 in good health and CMV-seronegative. The sequencing input was PBMCs. CDR3 loop: CASSPSGGASDEQFF. As DNA, the CDR3 is TGTGCCAGCAGTCCTAGCGGGGGGGCTAGCGATGAGCAGTTCTTC.